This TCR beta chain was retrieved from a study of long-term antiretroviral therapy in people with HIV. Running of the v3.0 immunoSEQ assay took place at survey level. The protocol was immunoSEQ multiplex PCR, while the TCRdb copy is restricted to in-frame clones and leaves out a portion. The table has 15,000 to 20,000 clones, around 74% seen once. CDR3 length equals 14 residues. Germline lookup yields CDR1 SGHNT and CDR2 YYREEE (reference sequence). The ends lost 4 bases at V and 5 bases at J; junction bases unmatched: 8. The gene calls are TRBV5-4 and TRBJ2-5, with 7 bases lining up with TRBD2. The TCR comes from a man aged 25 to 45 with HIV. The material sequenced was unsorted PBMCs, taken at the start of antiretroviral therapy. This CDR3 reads CASSLMAGEETQYF. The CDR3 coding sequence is TGTGCCAGCAGCCTGATGGCGGGAGAGGAGACCCAGTACTTC.